The T cell receptor beta chain described here comes from a study of T-cell reconstitution after alpha-beta-depleted transplantation in children. Unique molecular identifiers were incorporated during preparation of the TCRbeta library. One entry per CDR3 protein, called by TCRdb with MiXCR from the PCR reads. The table records 350,000 to 500,000 distinct CDR3 sequences, over 40% of them present only once. With 7 bases clipped from V and 5 bases from J, the junction kept 13 bases outside the gene matches. CDR3 length: 16 residues. Germline loops: CDR1 LNHNV, CDR2 YYDKDF (reference sequence). The specimen was PBMCs, collected before TCRalphabeta/CD19-depleted stem cell transplant. The receptor was derived from a girl between 2 and 10 years old with aplastic anemia, due to receive a stem cell transplant. The V gene is TRBV15, the J gene TRBJ1-4; 7 nucleotides align to TRBD1. The CDR3 region is CATTSHRGAENEKLFF. DNA for the CDR3: TGTGCCACCACCAGCCACAGGGGCGCAGAGAATGAAAAACTGTTTTTT.